The clone carrying this T cell receptor beta chain was recorded many times. The data stem from a study of metastatic and nonmetastatic thyroid tumors. Germline CDR1 LGHDT, CDR2 YNNKEL (reference sequence). CDR3 length: 15 amino acids. The ends were cut back, 2 bases at V and 0 bases at J, with 10 bases in the middle. TCRdb called clones again from the PCR reads with MiXCR. The profile shows over 20,000 clones, about 30% of them singletons. Every patient underwent thyroid surgery untreated. The specimen was blood. The V gene is TRBV3-1, the J gene TRBJ1-1; D gene ambiguous. The TCR comes from a female donor with papillary thyroid cancer or a benign thyroid nodule (not recorded which). Some clones in this sample may be carry-over from other donors' samples. CDR3 nucleotide sequence: TGTGCCAGCAGCCAACGGCGCACTCTGAACACTGAAGCTTTCTTT. Protein sequence: CASSQRRTLNTEAFF.